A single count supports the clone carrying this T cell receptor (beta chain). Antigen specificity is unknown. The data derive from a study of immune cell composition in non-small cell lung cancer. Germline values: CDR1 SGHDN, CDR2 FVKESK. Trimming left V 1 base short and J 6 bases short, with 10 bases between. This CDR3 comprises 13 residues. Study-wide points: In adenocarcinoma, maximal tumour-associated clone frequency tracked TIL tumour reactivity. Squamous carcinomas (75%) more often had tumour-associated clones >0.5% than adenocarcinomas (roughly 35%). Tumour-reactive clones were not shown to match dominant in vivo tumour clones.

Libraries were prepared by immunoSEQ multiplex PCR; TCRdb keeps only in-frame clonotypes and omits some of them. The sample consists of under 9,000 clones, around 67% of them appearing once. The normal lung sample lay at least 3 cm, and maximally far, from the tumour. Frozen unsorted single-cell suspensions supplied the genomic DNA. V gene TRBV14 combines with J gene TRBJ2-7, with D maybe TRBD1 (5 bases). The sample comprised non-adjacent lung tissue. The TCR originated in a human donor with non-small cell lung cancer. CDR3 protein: CASSQVMQGEQYF. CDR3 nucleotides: TGTGCCAGCAGCCAAGTCATGCAGGGCGAGCAGTACTTC.